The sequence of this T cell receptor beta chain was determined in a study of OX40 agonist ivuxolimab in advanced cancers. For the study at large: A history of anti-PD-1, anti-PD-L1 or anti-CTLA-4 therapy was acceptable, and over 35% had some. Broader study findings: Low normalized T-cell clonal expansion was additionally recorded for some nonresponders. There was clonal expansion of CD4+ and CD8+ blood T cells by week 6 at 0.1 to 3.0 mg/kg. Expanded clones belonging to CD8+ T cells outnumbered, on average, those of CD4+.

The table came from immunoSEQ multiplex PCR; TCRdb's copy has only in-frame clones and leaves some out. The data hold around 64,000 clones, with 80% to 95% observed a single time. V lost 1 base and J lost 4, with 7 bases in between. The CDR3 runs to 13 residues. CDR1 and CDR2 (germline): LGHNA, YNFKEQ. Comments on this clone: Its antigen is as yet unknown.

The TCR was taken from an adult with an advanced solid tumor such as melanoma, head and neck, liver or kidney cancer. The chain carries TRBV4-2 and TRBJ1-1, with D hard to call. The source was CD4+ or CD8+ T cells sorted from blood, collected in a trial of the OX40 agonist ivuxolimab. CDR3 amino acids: CASSQGGITEAFF. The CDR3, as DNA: TGTGCCAGCAGCCAAGGGGGAATCACTGAAGCTTTCTTT.